The source of this TCR beta chain is a study of T-cell reconstitution after alpha-beta-depleted transplantation in children. CDR3 length equals 19 residues. Germline values: CDR1 LGHDT, CDR2 YNNKEL (reference sequence). V dropped 6 bases and J dropped 2; count of bases not matched to a gene: 21. Construction of the TCRbeta library involved unique molecular identifiers. TCRdb fed the PCR reads into MiXCR, producing one record per CDR3 protein. The table includes about 610,000 distinct CDR3 sequences, about 10% detected once. The chain joins TRBV3-1 to TRBJ1-1; 7 nucleotides agree with TRBD1. The clonotype originates from a human donor who donated a stem cell graft to a child with acute myeloid leukemia. The material sequenced was PBMCs from the stem cell graft donor, taken from the stem cell graft. The chain's CDR3 is CASSLAGILLTGNNTEAFF. CDR3 sequence (DNA): TGTGCCAGCAGTTTAGCCGGCATCTTACTGACAGGGAATAACACTGAAGCTTTCTTT.